Listed below are T cell receptor beta chains from one sample, sequenced in a study of blood T cell repertoires in COVID-19. Data came from immunoSEQ multiplex PCR; TCRdb stores just in-frame clones and leaves some out. The repertoire consists of about 160,000 clones, with around 85% occurring once and the leading ten covering roughly 1.2%. Sample: peripheral blood. The receptor source for this set is a man in his sixties who had recovered from COVID-19. Each CDR3 is given with its conserved first and last residue. Fields, in order: clone size, J gene, V gene, D gene, CDR3 DNA, CDR3 protein. D genes are given only for firm matches. Some rows mark clone size as missing; the rest say once, few, many or name a class of expanded clone.

size: NA
J: TRBJ1-1
V: TRBV15
D: TRBD1
DNA: TGTGCCACCAGCAGATACGGTCGGGACAGGGAGGCTGAAGCTTTCTTT
CDR3: CATSRYGRDREAEAFF

size: NA
J: TRBJ2-1
V: TRBV2
D: TRBD2
DNA: TGTGCCAGCAGATCTCTAGCGGGGGGGAACAATGAGCAGTTCTTC
CDR3: CASRSLAGGNNEQFF

size: NA
J: TRBJ1-4
V: TRBV27
D: TRBD1
DNA: TGTGCCAGCAGTACGACAGGGATTAATGAAAAACTGTTTTTT
CDR3: CASSTTGINEKLFF

size: NA
J: TRBJ2-3
V: TRBV12-3/TRBV12-4
D: TRBD1
DNA: TGTGCCAGCAGACGGACAGGAGCAGATACGCAGTATTTT
CDR3: CASRRTGADTQYF

size: NA
J: TRBJ1-2
V: TRBV12-3/TRBV12-4
D: NA
DNA: TGTGCCAGCACCCCCCTCTATGGCTACACCTTC
CDR3: CASTPLYGYTF

size: NA
J: TRBJ2-3
V: TRBV10-3
D: TRBD2
DNA: TGTGCCATCAGTGAACGGGGGGGACAAAGCACAGATACGCAGTATTTT
CDR3: CAISERGGQSTDTQYF

size: NA
J: TRBJ2-5
V: TRBV29-1
D: NA
DNA: TGCAGCGTTCTAAGTAGCGGAACTTACCAAGAGACCCAGTACTTC
CDR3: CSVLSSGTYQETQYF

size: few
J: TRBJ1-2
V: TRBV5-1
D: NA
DNA: TGCGCCAGCGGAGGCGGATACTATGGCTACACCTTC
CDR3: CASGGGYYGYTF

size: NA
J: TRBJ1-1
V: TRBV5-6
D: NA
DNA: TGTGCCAGCAGCTTCCTGACGCAGGTCACTGAAGCTTTCTTT
CDR3: CASSFLTQVTEAFF

size: NA
J: TRBJ1-2
V: TRBV2
D: NA
DNA: TGTGCCAGCAGTCCCGGACTAGCCAATTATGGCTACACCTTC
CDR3: CASSPGLANYGYTF

size: NA
J: TRBJ1-6
V: TRBV6-5
D: TRBD1
DNA: TGTGCCAGCAGACTTGGACAGGGATATCGTTCACCCCTCCACTTT
CDR3: CASRLGQGYRSPLHF

size: NA
J: TRBJ2-5
V: TRBV11-1
D: NA
DNA: TGTGCCAGCAGCTTACCCCCATTTGAGACCCAGTACTTC
CDR3: CASSLPPFETQYF

size: NA
J: TRBJ2-3
V: TRBV3-1/TRBV3-2
D: NA
DNA: TGTGCCAGCAGCCAAGCCCGACAGCGCACAGATACGCAGTATTTT
CDR3: CASSQARQRTDTQYF

size: NA
J: TRBJ1-2
V: TRBV19
D: NA
DNA: TGTGCCAGTACCAGGACGGGGAACTATGGCTACACCTTC
CDR3: CASTRTGNYGYTF

size: many
J: TRBJ2-3
V: TRBV7-3
D: TRBD2
DNA: TGTGCCAGCAGCTCCGTGGGAGCGGGGGGGTTAGATACGCAGTATTTT
CDR3: CASSSVGAGGLDTQYF

size: NA
J: TRBJ2-5
V: TRBV18
D: NA
DNA: TGTGCCAGCTCACCAACTAGAGAGACCCAGTACTTC
CDR3: CASSPTRETQYF

size: once
J: TRBJ2-1
V: TRBV5-6
D: TRBD2
DNA: TGTGCCAGCAGCGTGGCTCGGCGGGGGGGCCGCTACAATGAGCAGTTCTTC
CDR3: CASSVARRGGRYNEQFF

size: NA
J: TRBJ2-7
V: TRBV25-1
D: NA
DNA: TGTGCCAGCAGTGAATGGGGGGGCCTCAGCTCCTACGAGCAGTACTTC
CDR3: CASSEWGGLSSYEQYF

size: NA
J: TRBJ2-2
V: TRBV18
D: TRBD1
DNA: TGTGCCAGCTCGTACCGGGACAGGAGGAACACCGGGGAGCTGTTTTTT
CDR3: CASSYRDRRNTGELFF

size: NA
J: TRBJ2-7
V: TRBV27
D: NA
DNA: TGTGCCAGCAGTTTCGCGGGTCCCTCCTACGAGCAGTACTTC
CDR3: CASSFAGPSYEQYF

size: NA
J: TRBJ1-4
V: TRBV19
D: TRBD1
DNA: TGTGCCAGTAGTACAAAAGGACAGGGTTCCGAAAAACTGTTTTTT
CDR3: CASSTKGQGSEKLFF

size: NA
J: TRBJ1-4
V: TRBV6-1
D: NA
DNA: TGTGCCAGCCTATACAGTGGCCCGAATGAAAAACTGTTTTTT
CDR3: CASLYSGPNEKLFF

size: NA
J: TRBJ1-4
V: TRBV4-2
D: NA
DNA: TGTGCCAGCAGCCAAGAACGGGGGGTTTCTAAACTGTTTTTT
CDR3: CASSQERGVSKLFF

size: NA
J: TRBJ2-2
V: TRBV10-3
D: TRBD1
DNA: TGTGCCTTCGGACAGGGGAGCACCGGGGAGCTGTTTTTT
CDR3: CAFGQGSTGELFF

size: NA
J: TRBJ1-4
V: TRBV10-1
D: NA
DNA: TGCGCCAGCAGCCCCAAGGGGAGTCTAGAATCAGGTCGCAGGGGAAAAAAACTGTTTTTT
CDR3: CASSPKGSLESGRRGKKLFF

size: NA
J: TRBJ2-2
V: TRBV9
D: TRBD2
DNA: TGTGCCAGCAGCGTTCCCCGACTAGCGGGGGACACCGGGGAGCTGTTTTTT
CDR3: CASSVPRLAGDTGELFF

size: NA
J: TRBJ1-3
V: TRBV6-5
D: NA
DNA: TGTGCCACCCACCCCGGGGAGGCATCTGGAAACACCATATATTTT
CDR3: CATHPGEASGNTIYF

size: NA
J: TRBJ2-7
V: TRBV10-3
D: NA
DNA: TGTGCCATCAGTAAAGGGGGTTCCTACGAGCAGTACTTC
CDR3: CAISKGGSYEQYF

size: NA
J: TRBJ2-7
V: TRBV19
D: TRBD1
DNA: TGTGCCAGTAGTAGAACACCGGGACAGGGGTGGATCGAGCAGTACTTC
CDR3: CASSRTPGQGWIEQYF

size: NA
J: TRBJ1-2
V: TRBV2
D: NA
DNA: TGTGCCAGCAGTGAAAGGGGCAGGGGAGTCGCTGGCTACACCTTC
CDR3: CASSERGRGVAGYTF

size: NA
J: TRBJ1-1
V: TRBV13
D: NA
DNA: TGTGCCAGCAGCCCCTCCCGGGGGTGGGACACTGAAGCTTTCTTT
CDR3: CASSPSRGWDTEAFF

size: NA
J: TRBJ1-6
V: TRBV5-4
D: NA
DNA: TGTGCCAGCAGCTTAGAACAGAATAATTCACCCCTCCACTTT
CDR3: CASSLEQNNSPLHF

size: NA
J: TRBJ2-7
V: TRBV11-3
D: NA
DNA: TGTGCCAGCAGCACCCCATCGACAGATCATTCGTACGAGCAGTACTTC
CDR3: CASSTPSTDHSYEQYF

size: NA
J: TRBJ1-6
V: TRBV4-2
D: NA
DNA: TGTGCCAGCAGCCAAGGGGCAGACAATTCACCCCTCCACTTT
CDR3: CASSQGADNSPLHF

size: NA
J: TRBJ1-4
V: TRBV7-9
D: TRBD1
DNA: TGTGCCAGCAGCCCGCGGGACAGGGAGACTGAAAAACTGTTTTTT
CDR3: CASSPRDRETEKLFF

size: NA
J: TRBJ2-2
V: TRBV6-2/TRBV6-3
D: TRBD2
DNA: TGTGCCAGCAGTTACTCCCCTAGCGGTAACACCGGGGAGCTGTTTTTT
CDR3: CASSYSPSGNTGELFF

size: few
J: TRBJ2-3
V: TRBV10-3
D: NA
DNA: TGTGCCATCAGTGGGGGACAAGTCACAGATACGCAGTATTTT
CDR3: CAISGGQVTDTQYF

size: NA
J: TRBJ2-1
V: TRBV6-6
D: NA
DNA: TGTGCCAGCAGTTACGCGGGACAGCGAGGGGGCAATGAGCAGTTCTTC
CDR3: CASSYAGQRGGNEQFF

size: NA
J: TRBJ2-7
V: TRBV19
D: NA
DNA: TGTGCCAGTAGTATCGGGGGCTACGAGCAGTACTTC
CDR3: CASSIGGYEQYF

size: NA
J: TRBJ2-7
V: TRBV30
D: NA
DNA: TGTGCCTGGTCCACCGGGGGCGAGCAGTACTTC
CDR3: CAWSTGGEQYF

size: NA
J: TRBJ1-2
V: TRBV19
D: NA
DNA: TGTGCCAGTAGTATTTGGGCCTCAACTAACTATGGCTACACCTTC
CDR3: CASSIWASTNYGYTF

size: NA
J: TRBJ1-1
V: TRBV4-3
D: TRBD1
DNA: TGCGCCAGCAGCCTTTCAGACAGGGCGAACACTGAAGCTTTCTTT
CDR3: CASSLSDRANTEAFF

size: NA
J: TRBJ1-1
V: TRBV7-9
D: TRBD1
DNA: TGTGCCAGCAGCCCTAGACAGGGTTTGGCTGATGAAGCTTTCTTT
CDR3: CASSPRQGLADEAFF

size: NA
J: TRBJ2-2
V: TRBV15
D: TRBD2
DNA: TGTGCCACCAGCAGAGAGGGGAGGGGCACCGGGGAGCTGTTTTTT
CDR3: CATSREGRGTGELFF

size: NA
J: TRBJ1-1
V: TRBV7-9
D: TRBD1
DNA: TGTGCCAGCACCTCCTCAGGGGGCACTGAAGCTTTCTTT
CDR3: CASTSSGGTEAFF

size: NA
J: TRBJ1-5
V: TRBV15
D: NA
DNA: TGTGCCACCAGCTCCCCCCCCGGGGTTGGGAATCAGCCCCAGCATTTT
CDR3: CATSSPPGVGNQPQHF

size: NA
J: TRBJ1-4
V: TRBV9
D: TRBD1
DNA: TGTGCCAGCAGCTCCGGTTCCAGGGGGCAAAAGGAAAAACTGTTTTTT
CDR3: CASSSGSRGQKEKLFF

size: NA
J: TRBJ2-2
V: TRBV19
D: TRBD1
DNA: TGTGCCAGTAGTAAGGGACAGGCATACACCGGGGAGCTGTTTTTT
CDR3: CASSKGQAYTGELFF

size: once
J: TRBJ2-7
V: TRBV5-1
D: TRBD2
DNA: TGCGCCAGCAGCCGGGGGGAGGGTGCCTTTTCCGAGCAGTACTTC
CDR3: CASSRGEGAFSEQYF

size: NA
J: TRBJ2-5
V: TRBV7-2
D: TRBD1
DNA: TGTGCCAGCAGCTTGGGGTTGTCCGGGACAGGGGGCGCGGAGACCCAGTACTTC
CDR3: CASSLGLSGTGGAETQYF

size: NA
J: TRBJ2-3
V: TRBV11-3
D: TRBD2
DNA: TGTGCCAGCAGCCCTAGCGGGGGGAGCACAGATACGCAGTATTTT
CDR3: CASSPSGGSTDTQYF

size: NA
J: TRBJ1-6
V: TRBV27
D: TRBD1
DNA: TGTGCCAGCAGTCCCAGAGGCAGGGGGGTAAGTTCACCCCTCCACTTT
CDR3: CASSPRGRGVSSPLHF

size: NA
J: TRBJ1-4
V: TRBV7-2
D: TRBD1
DNA: TGTGCCAGCAGCTACAACTCCGGGACAGGGAATGAAAAACTGTTTTTT
CDR3: CASSYNSGTGNEKLFF

size: NA
J: TRBJ1-6
V: TRBV7-6
D: NA
DNA: TGTGCCAGCAGCTTAGAGGTAGCCATACGGTCACCCCTCCACTTT
CDR3: CASSLEVAIRSPLHF

size: NA
J: TRBJ2-3
V: TRBV7-9
D: NA
DNA: TGTGCCAGCAGCTACTACAGGGAGGATACGCAGTATTTT
CDR3: CASSYYREDTQYF

size: few
J: TRBJ1-4
V: TRBV27
D: NA
DNA: TGTGCCAGCAGTAAAGGGGTCTCTAATGAAAAACTGTTTTTT
CDR3: CASSKGVSNEKLFF

size: NA
J: TRBJ2-7
V: TRBV9
D: TRBD2
DNA: TGTGCCAGCAGCGTTGGGACTAGCGGGGGCCTAACTACGACTGAGCAGTACTTC
CDR3: CASSVGTSGGLTTTEQYF

size: NA
J: TRBJ1-4
V: TRBV4-3
D: NA
DNA: TGCGCCAGCAGCAGATTGACGACAGCGTATAATGAAAAACTGTTTTTT
CDR3: CASSRLTTAYNEKLFF

size: NA
J: TRBJ2-3
V: TRBV14
D: TRBD2
DNA: TGTGCCAGCAGCCAAGATTGGAGCGGGGGGGCCTCAGATACGCAGTATTTT
CDR3: CASSQDWSGGASDTQYF